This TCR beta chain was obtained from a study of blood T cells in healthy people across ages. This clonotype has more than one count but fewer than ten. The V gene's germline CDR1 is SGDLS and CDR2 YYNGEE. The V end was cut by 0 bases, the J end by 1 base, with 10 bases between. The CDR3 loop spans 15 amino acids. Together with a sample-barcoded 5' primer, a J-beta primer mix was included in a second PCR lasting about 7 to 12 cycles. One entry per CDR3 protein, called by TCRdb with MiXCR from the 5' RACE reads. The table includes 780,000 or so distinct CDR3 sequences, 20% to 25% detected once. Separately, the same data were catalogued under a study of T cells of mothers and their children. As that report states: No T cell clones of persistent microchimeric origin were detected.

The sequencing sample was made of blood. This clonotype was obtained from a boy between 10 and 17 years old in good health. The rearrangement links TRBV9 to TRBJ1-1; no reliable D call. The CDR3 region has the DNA TGTGCCAGCAGCGTAGGGAGGTCCGGGAACACTGAAGCTTTCTTT. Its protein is CASSVGRSGNTEAFF.